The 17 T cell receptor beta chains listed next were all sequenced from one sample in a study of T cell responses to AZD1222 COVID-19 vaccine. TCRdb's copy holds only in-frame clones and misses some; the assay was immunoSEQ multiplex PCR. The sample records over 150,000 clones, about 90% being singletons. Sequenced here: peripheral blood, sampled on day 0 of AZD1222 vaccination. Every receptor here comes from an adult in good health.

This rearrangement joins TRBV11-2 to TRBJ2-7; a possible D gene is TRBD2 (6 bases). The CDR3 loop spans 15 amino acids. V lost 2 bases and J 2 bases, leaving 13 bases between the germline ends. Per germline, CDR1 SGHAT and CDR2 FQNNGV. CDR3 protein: CASSLMAGPPYEQYF. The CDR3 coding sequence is TGTGCCAGCAGCTTAATGGCGGGGCCTCCCTACGAGCAGTACTTC.

The DNA for the CDR3 is TGTGCCAGCTCCGAGGGTCTCTCTGGAAACACCATATATTTT. It translates to CASSEGLSGNTIYF. The V and J genes are TRBV18 and TRBJ1-3; D remains ambiguous. This CDR3 has 14 residues. V was clipped by 6 bases and J by 0 bases, with 9 bases between them. CDR1 and CDR2 (germline): KGHSH, LQKENI.

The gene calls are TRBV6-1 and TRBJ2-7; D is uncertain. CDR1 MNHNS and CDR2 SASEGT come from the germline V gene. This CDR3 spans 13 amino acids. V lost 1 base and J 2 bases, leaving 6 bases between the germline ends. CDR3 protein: CASSEGPAYEQYF. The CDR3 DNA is TGTGCCAGCAGTGAAGGCCCTGCCTACGAGCAGTACTTC.

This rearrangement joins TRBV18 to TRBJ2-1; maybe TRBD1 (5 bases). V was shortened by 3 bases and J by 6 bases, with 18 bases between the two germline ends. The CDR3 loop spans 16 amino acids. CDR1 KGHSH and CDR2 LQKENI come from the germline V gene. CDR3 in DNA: TGTGCCAGCTCACCCTCGAATAAGGGGCTTCGCAATGAGCAGTTCTTC. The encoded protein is CASSPSNKGLRNEQFF.

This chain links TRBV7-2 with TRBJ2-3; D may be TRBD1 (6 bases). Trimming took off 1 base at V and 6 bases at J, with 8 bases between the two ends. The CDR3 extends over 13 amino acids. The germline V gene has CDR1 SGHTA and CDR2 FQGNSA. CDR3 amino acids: CASSLDGGDTQYF. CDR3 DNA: TGTGCCAGCAGCTTAGATGGGGGCGATACGCAGTATTTT.

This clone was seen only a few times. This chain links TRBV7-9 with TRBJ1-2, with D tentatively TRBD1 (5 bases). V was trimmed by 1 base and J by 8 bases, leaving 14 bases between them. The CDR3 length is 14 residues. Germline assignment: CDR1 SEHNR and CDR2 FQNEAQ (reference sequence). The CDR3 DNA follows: TGTGCCAGCAGCTTAGGCGGAGGGGCACAGGGCTACACCTTC. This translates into CASSLGGGAQGYTF. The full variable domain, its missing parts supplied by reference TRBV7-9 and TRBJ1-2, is DTGVSQNPRHKITKRGQNVTFRCDPISEHNRLYWYRQTLGQGPEFLTYFQNEAQLEKSRLLSDRFSAERPKGSFSTLEIQRTEQGDSAMYLCASSLGGGAQGYTFGSGTRLTVV.

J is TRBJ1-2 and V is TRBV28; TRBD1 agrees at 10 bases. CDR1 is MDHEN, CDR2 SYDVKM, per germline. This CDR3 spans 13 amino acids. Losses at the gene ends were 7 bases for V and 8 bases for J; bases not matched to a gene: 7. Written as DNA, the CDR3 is TGTGCCAGCATAAGAGGACAGGGGGTGGGCTACACCTTC. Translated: CASIRGQGVGYTF.

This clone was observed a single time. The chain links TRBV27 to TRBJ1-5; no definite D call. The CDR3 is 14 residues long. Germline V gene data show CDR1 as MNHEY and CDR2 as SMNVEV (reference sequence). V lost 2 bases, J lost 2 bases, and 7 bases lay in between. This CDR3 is CASSLMAGNQPQHF. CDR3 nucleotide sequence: TGTGCCAGCAGTTTAATGGCAGGCAATCAGCCCCAGCATTTT.

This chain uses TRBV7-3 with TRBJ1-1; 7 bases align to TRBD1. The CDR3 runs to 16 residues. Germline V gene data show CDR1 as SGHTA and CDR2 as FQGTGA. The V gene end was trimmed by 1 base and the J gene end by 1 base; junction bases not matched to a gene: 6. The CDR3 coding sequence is TGTGCCAGCAGCTTAATGGGTGGGACAGCGAACACTGAAGCTTTCTTT. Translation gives CASSLMGGTANTEAFF. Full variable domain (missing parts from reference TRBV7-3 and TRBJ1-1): GAGVSQTPSNKVTEKGKYVELRCDPISGHTALYWYRQSLGQGPEFLIYFQGTGAADDSGLPNDRFFAVRPEGSVSTLKIQRTERGDSAVYLCASSLMGGTANTEAFFGQGTRLTVV.

The CDR3 reads CATSDPGTGYNQPQHF. The CDR3 DNA reads as TGTGCCACCAGTGACCCAGGGACAGGGTACAATCAGCCCCAGCATTTT. The chain employs TRBV24-1 and TRBJ1-5; the match to TRBD1 covers 9 bases. J gave up 3 bases and V 4 bases, and 6 bases lay outside the gene matches. CDR1 and CDR2 from the germline V gene are KGHDR and SFDVKD. The CDR3 is made up of 16 amino acids.

The CDR3 is CASSPGTANTGELFF. The CDR3 DNA reads TGTGCCAGTTCCCCCGGGACAGCGAACACCGGGGAGCTGTTTTTT. V is TRBV19 and J is TRBJ2-2; TRBD1 matches 7 bases. Germline CDR1 is LNHDA and CDR2 is SQIVND (reference sequence). V lost 8 bases and J lost 0; bases outside the gene matches: 6. This CDR3 contains 15 residues.

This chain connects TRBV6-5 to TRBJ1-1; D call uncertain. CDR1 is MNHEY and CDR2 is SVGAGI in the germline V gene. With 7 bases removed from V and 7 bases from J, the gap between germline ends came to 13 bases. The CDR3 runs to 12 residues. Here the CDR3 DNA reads TGTGCCAGCATCTCGGCCTCTAATGAAGCTTTCTTT. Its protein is CASISASNEAFF.

In DNA, the CDR3 is TGTGCCAGCAGCTTAGTACAGGGGGCTGGAAACACCATATATTTT. This gives the protein CASSLVQGAGNTIYF. J is TRBJ1-3 and V is TRBV7-2, with 8 positions matching TRBD1. The CDR3 has 15 amino acids. Germline V gene sequence: CDR1 SGHTA, CDR2 FQGNSA. Trimming cost V 1 base and J 2 bases; bases outside gene matches: 1.

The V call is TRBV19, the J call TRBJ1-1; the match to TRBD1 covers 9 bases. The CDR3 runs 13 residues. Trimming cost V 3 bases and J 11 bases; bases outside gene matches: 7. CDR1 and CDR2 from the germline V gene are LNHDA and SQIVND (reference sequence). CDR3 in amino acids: CASSIDDRGRAFF. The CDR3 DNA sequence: TGTGCCAGTAGTATTGACGACAGGGGGAGGGCTTTCTTT. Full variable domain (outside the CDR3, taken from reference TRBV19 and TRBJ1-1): DGGITQSPKYLFRKEGQNVTLSCEQNLNHDAMYWYRQDPGQGLRLIYYSQIVNDFQKGDIAEGYSVSREKKESFPLTVTSAQKNPTAFYLCASSIDDRGRAFFGQGTRLTVV.

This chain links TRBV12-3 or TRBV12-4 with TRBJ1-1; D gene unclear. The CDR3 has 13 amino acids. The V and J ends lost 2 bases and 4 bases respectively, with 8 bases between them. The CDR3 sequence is CASSLNRATEAFF. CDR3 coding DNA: TGTGCCAGCAGTTTAAATAGGGCCACTGAAGCTTTCTTT.

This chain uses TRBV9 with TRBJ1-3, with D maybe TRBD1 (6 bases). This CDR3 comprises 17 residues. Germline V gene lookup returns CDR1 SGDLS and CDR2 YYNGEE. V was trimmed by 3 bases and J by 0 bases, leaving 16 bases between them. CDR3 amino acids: CASSASPGGGSGNTIYF. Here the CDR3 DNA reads TGTGCCAGCAGCGCCTCCCCGGGAGGGGGCTCTGGAAACACCATATATTTT.

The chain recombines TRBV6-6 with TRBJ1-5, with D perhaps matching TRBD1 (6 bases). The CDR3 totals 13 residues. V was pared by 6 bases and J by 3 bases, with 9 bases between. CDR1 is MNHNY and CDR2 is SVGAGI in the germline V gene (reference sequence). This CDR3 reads CASSDRSNQPQHF. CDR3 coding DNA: TGTGCCAGCAGCGACAGGTCCAATCAGCCCCAGCATTTT.